A single sample is the source of the 28 T cell receptor beta chains below, sequenced in a study of T cells after yellow fever vaccination. TCRdb re-called the 5' RACE reads with MiXCR, one entry per CDR3 protein. Here the sample spans some 400,000 distinct CDR3 sequences, around 20% being singletons. Sample: PBMCs, taken before the yellow fever booster vaccination. These receptors were taken from a man between 18 and 29 years old who received the YFV17D yellow fever vaccine.

The V gene is TRBV6-1, the J gene TRBJ1-1; D is uncertain. Trimming cost V 6 bases and J 5 bases, with 13 bases left between them. The germline gives CDR1 MNHNS, CDR2 SASEGT. There are 13 residues in the CDR3. This CDR3 is CASSAYGVTEAFF. CDR3 coding DNA: TGTGCCAGCAGCGCCTACGGGGTAACTGAAGCTTTCTTT.

This clonotype appeared a few times. The rearrangement uses TRBV5-5 and TRBJ1-5; a weak D match, TRBD1 (6 bases). Germline V CDR1 and CDR2: SGHKS, YYEKEE (reference sequence). V shed 4 bases and J shed 3 bases, with 14 bases lying between them. The CDR3 runs to 15 residues. DNA for the CDR3: TGTGCCAGCAGCCTATATCAGGGGAACAATCAGCCCCAGCATTTT. Translation: CASSLYQGNNQPQHF.

This chain connects TRBV5-6 to TRBJ2-3; D possibly uses TRBD1 or TRBD2 (6 bases each). Trimming stripped 1 base from V and 5 bases from J, with 17 bases between. The CDR3 spans 16 residues. Germline V gene lookup returns CDR1 SGHDT and CDR2 YYEEEE. The CDR3 reads CASSLIPGAWRDTQYF. For the CDR3, the DNA is TGTGCCAGCAGCTTGATACCGGGGGCTTGGAGAGATACGCAGTATTTT.

This clonotype appeared a few times. The genes are TRBV6-1 and TRBJ2-1; D is unclear. Trimming cost V 8 bases and J 7 bases, with 12 bases left between them. The CDR3 spans 12 residues. Germline-derived CDR1 and CDR2 are MNHNS and SASEGT. CDR3 sequence (DNA): TGTGCCAGCGCTTCCTGGACGAATGAGCAGTTCTTC. It specifies CASASWTNEQFF.

This clonotype was seen only a few times. The gene calls are TRBV12-3 or TRBV12-4 and TRBJ2-7; D may be TRBD1 (5 bases). V was trimmed by 6 bases and J by 6 bases, leaving 15 bases between them. The CDR3 spans 13 residues. The CDR3 nucleotides are TGTGCCAGCAGCTCCAACCGTAGGGGCGAGCAGTACGTC. It codes for CASSSNRRGEQYV.

The chain is built from TRBV25-1 and TRBJ2-3; D may be TRBD2 (5 bases). The CDR3 loop spans 13 amino acids. V lost 7 bases and J 2 bases, leaving 10 bases between the germline ends. Germline assignment: CDR1 MGHDK and CDR2 SYGVNS. CDR3 loop: CASMTGNTDTQYF. For the CDR3, the DNA is TGTGCCAGCATGACGGGGAACACAGATACGCAGTATTTT.

This chain connects TRBV6-1 to TRBJ2-5; D tentatively fits TRBD1 or TRBD2 (5 bases each). The germline gives CDR1 MNHNS, CDR2 SASEGT. CDR3 length: 14 residues. Trimming pared 6 bases from V and 2 bases from J, leaving 13 bases between. The CDR3 DNA reads TGTGCCAGCAGGCGACTATGGGGGCAAGAGACCCAGTACTTC. It is translated as CASRRLWGQETQYF.

This clonotype occurred a few times. The gene calls are TRBV9 and TRBJ1-6; TRBD1 matches at 10 bases. The V gene's germline CDR1 is SGDLS and CDR2 YYNGEE. The V gene end was trimmed by 3 bases and the J gene end by 7 bases; junction bases not matched to a gene: 7. There are 16 residues in the CDR3. The DNA for the CDR3 is TGTGCCAGCAGCGCCGGGACAGGGGCAAGGAATTCACCCCTCCACTTT. Translated: CASSAGTGARNSPLHF. Full variable domain (rest looked up from reference TRBV9 and TRBJ1-6): DSGVTQTPKHLITATGQRVTLRCSPRSGDLSVYWYQQSLDQGLQFLIQYYNGEERAKGNILERFSAQQFPDLHSELNLSSLELGDSALYFCASSAGTGARNSPLHFGNGTRLTVT.

This clonotype was observed a handful of times. The V and J genes are TRBV7-2 and TRBJ1-1, with TRBD1 identical over 10 bases. The CDR3 consists of 16 residues. Germline V gives CDR1 SGHTA, CDR2 FQGNSA. V shed 4 bases, J shed 6 bases, and the junction held 11 bases outside the gene matches. The CDR3 loop reads CASSYVTGQGRPEAFF. The CDR3 coding sequence is TGTGCCAGCAGCTACGTAACGGGACAGGGGCGCCCTGAAGCTTTCTTT. Looking up the rest from reference TRBV7-2 and TRBJ1-1 gives the full variable domain: GAGVSQSPSNKVTEKGKDVELRCDPISGHTALYWYRQSLGQGLEFLIYFQGNSAPDKSGLPSDRFSAERTGGSVSTLTIQRTQQEDSAVYLCASSYVTGQGRPEAFFGQGTRLTVV.

The chain joins TRBV4-2 to TRBJ2-4; D not certain. Germline assignment: CDR1 LGHNA and CDR2 YNFKEQ. Trimming cost V 1 base and J 6 bases, with 1 base left between them. The CDR3 has 11 residues. This CDR3 is CASSQANIQYF. DNA of the CDR3: TGTGCCAGCAGCCAAGCAAACATTCAGTACTTC.

A few counts support this clonotype. The V call is TRBV10-3, the J call TRBJ1-2; perhaps TRBD1 as D (5 bases). This CDR3 is 14 amino acids long. Germline CDR1 ENHRY, CDR2 SYGVKD. V lost 4 bases and J 6 bases, leaving 15 bases between the germline ends. The CDR3 protein is CAISVGLRGDGYTF. In DNA, the CDR3 is TGTGCCATCAGTGTGGGGCTTAGGGGTGATGGCTACACCTTC.

This sequence joins TRBV7-9 and TRBJ2-5; D is ambiguous. CDR3 length equals 15 residues. Between the trimmed V and J ends, which lost 2 bases and 5 bases, there was a span of 15 bases. Germline V CDR1 and CDR2: SEHNR, FQNEAQ (reference sequence). The DNA for the CDR3 is TGTGCCAGCAGCTTATTTGATGACTCATTGGAGACCCAGTACTTC. It is translated as CASSLFDDSLETQYF. The full variable domain, its missing parts supplied by reference TRBV7-9 and TRBJ2-5, is DTGVSQNPRHKITKRGQNVTFRCDPISEHNRLYWYRQTLGQGPEFLTYFQNEAQLEKSRLLSDRFSAERPKGSFSTLEIQRTEQGDSAMYLCASSLFDDSLETQYFGPGTRLLVL.

There are a few counts of this clonotype. The rearrangement links TRBV6-5 to TRBJ1-2, with 10 bases that match TRBD1. The CDR3 is made up of 15 amino acids. V was clipped by 7 bases and J by 4 bases; unmatched bases: 9. Germline CDR1 MNHEY, CDR2 SVGAGI. CDR3 bases: TGTGCCAGCACCCAAGGACAGGGGGTTTCCTATGGCTACACCTTC. Protein product: CASTQGQGVSYGYTF.

The chain recombines TRBV9 with TRBJ1-2; D call uncertain. Germline CDR1 is SGDLS and CDR2 is YYNGEE. The CDR3 covers 18 residues. The V and J ends lost 3 bases and 5 bases respectively, with 26 bases between them. CDR3 protein: CASSGRRIQRSVDYGYTF. CDR3 DNA sequence: TGTGCCAGCAGCGGAAGACGAATCCAGCGGTCGGTGGATTATGGCTACACCTTC. The full variable domain, rest sourced from reference TRBV9 and TRBJ1-2, is DSGVTQTPKHLITATGQRVTLRCSPRSGDLSVYWYQQSLDQGLQFLIQYYNGEERAKGNILERFSAQQFPDLHSELNLSSLELGDSALYFCASSGRRIQRSVDYGYTFGSGTRLTVV.

V is TRBV30 and J is TRBJ2-7; no clear D. Germline CDR1 reads GTSNPN; CDR2 reads SVGIG (reference sequence). The CDR3 is 12 amino acids. V dropped 4 bases and J dropped 2 bases, with 9 bases sitting between them. CDR3 DNA: TGTGCCTGGACCACCGAGGCCTACGAGCAGTACTTC. Its translation: CAWTTEAYEQYF.

The rearrangement joins TRBV20-1 to TRBJ2-3, with D maybe TRBD1 (5 bases). CDR1 and CDR2 from the germline V gene are DFQATT and SNEGSKA (reference sequence). The CDR3 has 14 residues. V was pared by 2 bases and J by 2 bases, with 11 bases between. This CDR3 is CSARLGDLTDTQYF. DNA of the CDR3: TGCAGTGCTAGACTAGGGGATCTCACAGATACGCAGTATTTT.

The chain links TRBV20-1 to TRBJ2-7, with D uncertain. The V end was cut by 5 bases, the J end by 4 bases, with 9 bases between. The germline V gene encodes CDR1 DFQATT and CDR2 SNEGSKA (reference sequence). The CDR3 is 11 amino acids. In nucleotides, the CDR3 is TGCAGTGCTCAAAGGGTATACGAGCAGTACTTC. This encodes CSAQRVYEQYF.

The chain is built from TRBV2 and TRBJ1-5, with D perhaps matching TRBD1 (6 bases). The CDR3 sequence is 14 residues long. The germline V gene encodes CDR1 SNHLY and CDR2 FYNNEI. V lost 1 base and J lost 6, with 10 bases in between. DNA of the CDR3: TGTGCCAGCAGTGAAGAACCAGGGGCTCAGCCCCAGCATTTT. Amino acid sequence: CASSEEPGAQPQHF. The complete variable domain, with remaining parts taken from reference TRBV2 and TRBJ1-5, reads EPEVTQTPSHQVTQMGQEVILRCVPISNHLYFYWYRQILGQKVEFLVSFYNNEISEKSEIFDDQFSVERPDGSNFTLKIRSTKLEDSAMYFCASSEEPGAQPQHFGDGTRLSIL.

This clonotype was counted only a few times. The CDR3 region is CASSMTSIETQYF. In DNA, the CDR3 is TGTGCCAGCAGCATGACTAGTATAGAGACCCAGTACTTC. The chain employs TRBV5-6 and TRBJ2-5; D may be TRBD2 (6 bases). In germline, CDR1 is SGHDT, CDR2 YYEEEE. The CDR3 totals 13 residues. With 4 bases removed from V and 4 bases from J, the gap between germline ends came to 11 bases.

The CDR3 bases are TGTGCCAGCAGCCGCCCCCAGGGTGTAGGAAATTCACCCCTCCACTTT. Protein sequence: CASSRPQGVGNSPLHF. J is TRBJ1-6 and V is TRBV6-5; TRBD1 is a possible D gene (5 bases). The CDR3 contains 16 residues. Germline V CDR1 and CDR2: MNHEY, SVGAGI. V was pared by 6 bases and J by 7 bases, with 19 bases between.

The gene calls are TRBV5-6 and TRBJ2-3, with a weak D call TRBD2 (5 bases). Trimming removed 1 base at V and 5 bases at J, with 8 bases between. CDR3 length: 13 residues. Per the germline V gene, CDR1 is SGHDT and CDR2 is YYEEEE. CDR3 amino acids: CASSLQEEDTQYF. The CDR3 bases are TGTGCCAGCAGCTTGCAGGAGGAAGATACGCAGTATTTT.

This clonotype has more than one count but fewer than ten. V is TRBV7-9 and J is TRBJ1-4; 9 bases are shared with TRBD1. The V gene end was trimmed by 7 bases and the J gene end by 6 bases; junction bases not matched to a gene: 6. The germline CDR1 and CDR2 sequences are SEHNR and FQNEAQ (reference sequence). CDR3 length: 14 amino acids. The CDR3 DNA reads as TGTGCCAGCACCCCGGGACAGGGAGATGAAAAACTGTTTTTT. As protein: CASTPGQGDEKLFF.

This clonotype was seen many times. This chain uses TRBV6-5 with TRBJ1-5; 8 nucleotides align to TRBD1. This CDR3 contains 15 residues. Germline assignment: CDR1 MNHEY and CDR2 SVGAGI. V dropped 6 bases and J dropped 7; count of bases not matched to a gene: 11. Written as DNA, the CDR3 is TGTGCCAGCAGCCCCGGGCAGGGGGCCTGGCAGCCCCAGCATTTT. This gives the protein CASSPGQGAWQPQHF.

The gene calls are TRBV2 and TRBJ2-5; 12 bases map to TRBD1. Germline CDR1 SNHLY, CDR2 FYNNEI. The length of the CDR3 is 13 residues. V gave up 8 bases and J gave up 4 bases; unmatched junction bases: 2. In DNA, the CDR3 is TGTGCCAGCCGGGACAGGGGGCGAGAGACCCAGTACTTC. Protein product: CASRDRGRETQYF.

This clonotype turned up a few times. V gene TRBV20-1 combines with J gene TRBJ1-2; D ambiguous. Germline lookup yields CDR1 DFQATT and CDR2 SNEGSKA (reference sequence). The CDR3 spans 18 residues. V gave up 5 bases and J gave up 4 bases, with 29 bases separating them. The CDR3 region is CSAQPTPPQGLPLYGYTF. CDR3 coding DNA: TGCAGTGCTCAACCGACGCCGCCCCAAGGTCTTCCCCTCTATGGCTACACCTTC.

This clonotype was detected ten times or more. A junction end diverges from the germline sequence, so it may reflect a read error. This rearrangement joins TRBV29-1 to TRBJ1-6; 9 positions match TRBD1. Germline CDR1 reads SQVTM; CDR2 reads ANQGSEA. CDR3 length: 11 residues. The CDR3 sequence is CSARQGDYENF. The CDR3 coding sequence is TGCAGCGCTCGACAGGGGGATTATGAAAACTTT.

There are a few counts of this clonotype. J is TRBJ2-7 and V is TRBV6-2 or TRBV6-3, with D unclear. V was cut by 5 bases and J by 5 bases, with 19 bases left in between. Germline V gene lookup returns CDR1 MNHEY and CDR2 SVGEGT. CDR3 length equals 15 residues. CDR3 DNA: TGTGCCAGCAGTCAGTCCCCTACTACCGGCCACGAGCAGTACGTC. Translating it yields CASSQSPTTGHEQYV.

This clonotype was observed a few times. The gene calls are TRBV9 and TRBJ2-6, with 8 bases identical to TRBD1. The CDR3 extends over 19 amino acids. With 0 bases clipped from V and 0 bases from J, the junction kept 8 bases outside the gene matches. In germline, CDR1 is SGDLS, CDR2 YYNGEE. The CDR3: CASSVGVGQGNSGANVLTF. CDR3 coding DNA: TGTGCCAGCAGCGTAGGGGTAGGACAGGGAAACTCTGGGGCCAACGTCCTGACTTTC. Full variable domain (remainder filled in from reference TRBV9 and TRBJ2-6): DSGVTQTPKHLITATGQRVTLRCSPRSGDLSVYWYQQSLDQGLQFLIQYYNGEERAKGNILERFSAQQFPDLHSELNLSSLELGDSALYFCASSVGVGQGNSGANVLTFGAGSRLTVL.